Shown below are 28 T cell receptor beta chains from a single sample sequenced in a study of cytomegalovirus exposure and HLA in healthy donors. Primers: 60 Vbeta forward and 13 Jbeta reverse. Sequencing was performed with immunoSEQ multiplex PCR; in TCRdb, only in-frame clones are kept and a portion is missing. Counted here are 150,000 or so clones, 65% to 80% occurring once; the ten biggest clones make up 2.5% to 3%. Sequencing was done on a sample of PBMCs. Every receptor here comes from a man aged 18 to 29 in good health and CMV-seronegative.

This chain uses TRBV11-2 with TRBJ2-1, with TRBD1 matching 7 bases. The germline V gene has CDR1 SGHAT and CDR2 FQNNGV. Germline trimming cut 1 base from V and 15 bases from J; bases unmatched to any gene: 6. This CDR3 spans 12 amino acids. In nucleotides, the CDR3 is TGTGCCAGCAGCTTAGCAGGACAGGTTATGTTCTTC. This gives the protein CASSLAGQVMFF.

J is TRBJ2-5 and V is TRBV4-2; 9 bases map to TRBD1. CDR3 length: 16 residues. Germline CDR1 reads LGHNA; CDR2 reads YNFKEQ. V dropped 4 bases and J dropped 4; count of bases not matched to a gene: 10. The CDR3 sequence is CASSRLGQGNGETQYF. CDR3 DNA sequence: TGTGCCAGCAGCCGCTTAGGACAGGGGAACGGAGAGACCCAGTACTTC.

The rearrangement uses TRBV4-1 and TRBJ2-5, with 9 bases aligning to TRBD1. J lost 6 bases, V lost 2 bases, and 7 bases had no gene match. CDR1 and CDR2 (germline): MGHRA, YSYEKL. CDR3 length: 15 amino acids. The CDR3 region has the DNA TGCGCCAGCAGCCAACCGGACAGGGGTTTGAAGACCCAGTACTTC. This sequence encodes CASSQPDRGLKTQYF.

The rearrangement uses TRBV29-1 and TRBJ1-2, with D possibly being TRBD1 (5 bases). The germline V gene has CDR1 SQVTM and CDR2 ANQGSEA. V was cut by 8 bases and J by 8 bases, with 27 bases left in between. The CDR3 sequence is 15 residues long. The CDR3 is CSSTPISGTGGGYTF. The CDR3, as DNA: TGCAGCTCCACCCCCATTTCGGGGACGGGGGGAGGCTACACCTTC.

Comments on this clone: An end of the junction does not agree with germline; a read error may underlie this. This chain connects TRBV5-5 to TRBJ2-1, with 9 nucleotides matching TRBD2. In germline, CDR1 is SGHKS, CDR2 YYEKEE (reference sequence). This CDR3 has 13 residues. In DNA, the CDR3 is TGTGCCAGCAGCTTGGTTCCTAGCGGGAAAGCGATCTTC. This translates into CASSLVPSGKAIF.

This chain joins TRBV4-1 and TRBJ1-5, with no clear D. The CDR3 has 15 residues. Germline CDR1 MGHRA, CDR2 YSYEKL. V lost 6 bases and J lost 2, with 14 bases in between. CDR3: CASRQTPTGNQPQHF. CDR3 nucleotides: TGCGCCAGCAGACAGACCCCTACGGGCAATCAGCCCCAGCATTTT.

V gene TRBV27 combines with J gene TRBJ2-2; 9 nucleotides align to TRBD1. There are 15 residues in the CDR3. J gave up 6 bases and V 6 bases, and 8 bases lay outside the gene matches. In germline, CDR1 is MNHEY, CDR2 SMNVEV (reference sequence). The CDR3 nucleotides read TGTGCCAGCAGACCCGGGACAGGGAGGGCCGGGGAGCTGTTTTTT. The encoded protein is CASRPGTGRAGELFF.

The sample holds a few counts of this clone. The chain uses TRBV5-4 and TRBJ1-4, with TRBD1 as a possible D gene (5 bases). CDR1 and CDR2 (germline): SGHNT, YYREEE (reference sequence). The CDR3 sequence is 14 residues long. Between the trimmed V and J ends, which lost 0 bases and 4 bases, there was a span of 7 bases. This CDR3 reads CASSLGQRNEKLFF. As DNA, the CDR3 is TGTGCCAGCAGCTTGGGACAGCGTAATGAAAAACTGTTTTTT.

The gene calls are TRBV2 and TRBJ1-3, with TRBD1 as a possible D gene (6 bases). V was cut by 5 bases and J by 2 bases, with 10 bases left in between. There are 14 residues in the CDR3. Germline V gene sequence: CDR1 SNHLY, CDR2 FYNNEI. The CDR3 region has the DNA TGTGCCAGCAGTAAAGAGGGGGCTGGAAACACCATATATTTT. It encodes CASSKEGAGNTIYF.

As concerns this clone: The sample has other DNA sequences that encode this CDR3 too. The rearrangement uses TRBV29-1 and TRBJ1-2; 10 positions agree with TRBD1. Germline V gene data show CDR1 as SQVTM and CDR2 as ANQGSEA. The CDR3 has 13 amino acids. V trimming: 3 bases; J trimming: 3 bases; junction bases outside the gene matches: 1. The CDR3 here is CSVDGQGDYGYTF. CDR3 DNA: TGCAGCGTTGATGGACAGGGGGACTATGGCTACACCTTC.

The chain joins TRBV5-1 to TRBJ2-1, with 9 bases fitting TRBD1. The CDR3 runs 15 residues. V shed 1 base, J shed 4 bases, and the junction held 3 bases outside the gene matches. Germline-derived CDR1 and CDR2 are SGHRS and YFSETQ. The CDR3 spells CASSLTGGFYNEQFF. The DNA of the CDR3 is TGCGCCAGCAGCTTGACAGGGGGCTTTTACAATGAGCAGTTCTTC.

The rearrangement joins TRBV5-4 to TRBJ2-7; the D gene is possibly TRBD2 (6 bases). Germline loops: CDR1 SGHNT, CDR2 YYREEE (reference sequence). Trimming pared 0 bases from V and 2 bases from J, leaving 12 bases between. The CDR3 length is 15 residues. The CDR3 loop reads CASSLGGGLPYEQYV. In nucleotides, the CDR3 is TGTGCCAGCAGCTTGGGTGGGGGGTTACCCTACGAGCAGTACGTC.

The chain links TRBV5-1 to TRBJ1-1; 7 bases map to TRBD1. V shed 4 bases and J 6 bases; nucleotides not matched to a gene: 15. Germline V CDR1 and CDR2: SGHRS, YFSETQ. The CDR3 covers 16 residues. This CDR3 is CASSRGGQGVESEAFF. The CDR3 DNA sequence: TGCGCCAGCAGCCGTGGGGGCCAGGGGGTCGAATCTGAAGCTTTCTTT.

The CDR3 sequence: CASSVGGTANTEAFF. CDR3 in DNA: TGTGCCAGCAGCGTAGGAGGGACAGCGAACACTGAAGCTTTCTTT. J is TRBJ1-1 and V is TRBV9, with 7 nucleotides matching TRBD1. The CDR3 runs to 15 residues. Trimming took 0 bases from V and 1 from J; bases not matched to a gene: 3. CDR1 is SGDLS and CDR2 is YYNGEE in the germline V gene.

The CDR3 reads CASSRPGQGISGELFF. CDR3 bases: TGTGCCAGCAGTCGTCCGGGACAGGGTATATCCGGGGAGCTGTTTTTT. The chain recombines TRBV28 with TRBJ2-2; 9 bases align to TRBD1. The CDR3 extends over 16 amino acids. Trimming cost V 5 bases and J 6 bases; bases outside gene matches: 10. Germline V gene sequence: CDR1 MDHEN, CDR2 SYDVKM.

This chain connects TRBV5-1 to TRBJ2-3, with D maybe TRBD1 (5 bases). The CDR3 has 15 residues. The germline V gene encodes CDR1 SGHRS and CDR2 YFSETQ. V shed 5 bases and J shed 1 base, with 14 bases lying between them. CDR3 in amino acids: CASSLQGHRTDTQYF. CDR3 DNA sequence: TGCGCCAGCAGTTTGCAGGGCCACCGCACAGATACGCAGTATTTT.

The CDR3 protein is CASSLEGVGANVLTF. The CDR3 nucleotides read TGTGCCAGCAGCTTAGAAGGGGTAGGGGCCAACGTCCTGACTTTC. This chain connects TRBV11-1 to TRBJ2-6; perhaps TRBD1 as D (5 bases). Germline V gene data show CDR1 as SGHAT and CDR2 as FQDESV (reference sequence). CDR3 length: 15 residues. With 1 base removed from V and 4 bases from J, the gap between germline ends came to 8 bases.

The chain uses TRBV5-1 and TRBJ1-3, with no clear D. There are 13 residues in the CDR3. Germline-derived CDR1 and CDR2 are SGHRS and YFSETQ. V lost 0 bases, J lost 7 bases, and 8 bases lay in between. CDR3 nucleotide sequence: TGCGCCAGCAGCTTGGACGGGTCGAACACCATATATTTT. This encodes CASSLDGSNTIYF.

The V and J genes are TRBV5-4 and TRBJ2-3, with 9 bases aligning to TRBD1. Germline loops: CDR1 SGHNT, CDR2 YYREEE (reference sequence). The CDR3 consists of 14 residues. V was clipped by 9 bases and J by 2 bases; unmatched bases: 7. Written as DNA, the CDR3 is TGTGCCACTGAACGGGACAGGGCCACAGATACGCAGTATTTT. It is translated as CATERDRATDTQYF. The full variable domain, its missing parts supplied by reference TRBV5-4 and TRBJ2-3, is ETGVTQSPTHLIKTRGQQVTLRCSSQSGHNTVSWYQQALGQGPQFIFQYYREEENGRGNFPPRFSGLQFPNYSSELNVNALELDDSALYLCATERDRATDTQYFGPGTRLTVL.

This sequence joins TRBV18 and TRBJ2-7; 8 nucleotides line up with TRBD1. The CDR3 loop spans 13 amino acids. CDR1 is KGHSH and CDR2 is LQKENI in the germline V gene. The trim removed 3 bases at V and 4 bases at J, leaving 2 bases unmatched. The CDR3 bases are TGTGCCAGCTCACCGAGACAGGGGTACGAGCAGTACGTC. This translates into CASSPRQGYEQYV.

V usage is TRBV11-2 and J usage is TRBJ2-1; 8 nucleotides line up with TRBD1. The CDR3 length is 14 residues. From germline, CDR1 is SGHAT and CDR2 FQNNGV. V lost 5 bases and J lost 7; bases outside the gene matches: 7. The CDR3 here is CASSPRTGSNEQFF. The DNA for the CDR3 is TGTGCCAGCAGCCCCCGGACAGGGTCAAATGAGCAGTTCTTC.

The chain is built from TRBV6-1 and TRBJ2-5, with TRBD1 identical over 8 bases. The V and J ends lost 3 bases and 5 bases, in that order; junction bases with no gene match: 11. Germline CDR1 MNHNS, CDR2 SASEGT. This CDR3 spans 16 amino acids. The CDR3 protein is CASSDLTDRDRETQYF. The CDR3 DNA sequence: TGTGCCAGCAGTGACCTCACGGACAGGGACCGGGAGACCCAGTACTTC.

V gene TRBV9 combines with J gene TRBJ2-7; 12 bases map to TRBD2. This CDR3 region has 14 residues. Trimming removed 5 bases from V and 4 bases from J; junction bases left unmatched: 4. Germline V gives CDR1 SGDLS, CDR2 YYNGEE. The CDR3 bases are TGTGCCAGCAGTACTAGCGGGGGGTCGTACGAGCAGTACTTC. Amino acids: CASSTSGGSYEQYF.

The rearrangement joins TRBV2 to TRBJ1-5; tentatively, D is TRBD1 (6 bases). V was clipped by 4 bases and J by 0 bases, with 10 bases between them. Germline CDR1 SNHLY, CDR2 FYNNEI. This CDR3 is built from 15 residues. The CDR3 DNA reads as TGTGCCAGCAGTGGGACAGAAGATAGCAATCAGCCCCAGCATTTT. Its translation: CASSGTEDSNQPQHF.

The chain joins TRBV29-1 to TRBJ1-2, with a tentative D call TRBD1 (5 bases). V shed 4 bases and J shed 5 bases, with 11 bases lying between them. The CDR3 has 12 amino acids. Germline lookup yields CDR1 SQVTM and CDR2 ANQGSEA. As DNA, the CDR3 is TGCAGCGTTGCAAAAGGGGAATATGGCTACACCTTC. This translates into CSVAKGEYGYTF.

A single count supports this clone. This chain uses TRBV2 with TRBJ1-2; 8 bases map to TRBD1. The J segment lost 0 bases and the V segment lost 6 bases, leaving 6 bases of the junction unmatched. Per the germline V gene, CDR1 is SNHLY and CDR2 is FYNNEI. This CDR3 region has 15 residues. As DNA, the CDR3 is TGTGCCAGCAGGGATGGACAGGGAGCTAACTATGGCTACACCTTC. This sequence encodes CASRDGQGANYGYTF.

The rearrangement links TRBV19 to TRBJ1-4; D remains unclear. The ends were cut back, 6 bases at V and 0 bases at J, with 11 bases in the middle. In germline, CDR1 is LNHDA, CDR2 SQIVND (reference sequence). The CDR3 extends over 15 amino acids. Written as DNA, the CDR3 is TGTGCCAGTAGCGACGAGGAGGCAACTAATGAAAAACTGTTTTTT. It yields the protein CASSDEEATNEKLFF.

V and J are TRBV28 and TRBJ2-1; 12 bases fit TRBD2. CDR1 and CDR2 (germline): MDHEN, SYDVKM. Unmatched junction bases numbered 6, after V lost 6 bases and J lost 3 bases. The CDR3 extends over 16 amino acids. CDR3 nucleotides: TGTGCCAGCAGCCCCGGACTAGCGGGGTTCTACAATGAGCAGTTCTTC. Its protein product is CASSPGLAGFYNEQFF.